Sequencing of this TCR beta chain was carried out in a study of blood T cell repertoires in COVID-19. Germline V gene sequence: CDR1 KGHDR, CDR2 SFDVKD. CDR3 length equals 18 residues. V lost 3 bases to trimming and J lost 1 base, with 15 bases between them. Profiling relied on immunoSEQ multiplex PCR, and the TCRdb table lists in-frame clones only, not all of them. The data show 70,000 to 95,000 clones, roughly 90% seen once. Source material: peripheral blood. The TCR was taken from an older man with active or convalescent COVID-19. V usage is TRBV24-1 and J usage is TRBJ2-6, with D perhaps TRBD2 (6 bases). The CDR3: CATSDAGSGASGANVLTF. In nucleotides, the CDR3 is TGTGCCACCAGTGATGCCGGGAGCGGAGCATCTGGGGCCAACGTCCTGACTTTC.